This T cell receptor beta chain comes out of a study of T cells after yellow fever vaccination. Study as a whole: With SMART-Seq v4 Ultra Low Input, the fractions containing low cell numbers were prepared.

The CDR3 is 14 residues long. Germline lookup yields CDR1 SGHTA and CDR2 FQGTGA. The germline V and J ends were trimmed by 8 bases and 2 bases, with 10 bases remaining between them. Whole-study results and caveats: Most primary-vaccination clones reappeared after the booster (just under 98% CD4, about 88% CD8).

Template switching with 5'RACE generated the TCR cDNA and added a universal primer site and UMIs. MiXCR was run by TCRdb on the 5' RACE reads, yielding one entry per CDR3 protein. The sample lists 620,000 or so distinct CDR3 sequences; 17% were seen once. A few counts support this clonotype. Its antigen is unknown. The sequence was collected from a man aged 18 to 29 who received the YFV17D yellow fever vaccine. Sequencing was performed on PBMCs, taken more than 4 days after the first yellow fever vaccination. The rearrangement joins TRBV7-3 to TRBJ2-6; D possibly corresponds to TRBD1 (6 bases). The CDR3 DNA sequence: TGTGCCAGCCATGCAGGGGCTGGGGCCAACGTCCTGACTTTC. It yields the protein CASHAGAGANVLTF.